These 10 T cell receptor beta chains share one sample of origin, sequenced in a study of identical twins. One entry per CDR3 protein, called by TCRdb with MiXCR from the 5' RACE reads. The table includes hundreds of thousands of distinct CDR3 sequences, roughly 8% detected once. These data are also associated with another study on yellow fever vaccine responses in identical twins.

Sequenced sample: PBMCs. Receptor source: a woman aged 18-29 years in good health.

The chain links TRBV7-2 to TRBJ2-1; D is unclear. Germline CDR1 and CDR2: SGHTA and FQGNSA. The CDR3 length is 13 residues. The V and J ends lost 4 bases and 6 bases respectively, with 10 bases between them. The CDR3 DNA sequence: TGTGCCAGCAGCTCAAGTCTGGGCAATGAGCAGTTCTTC. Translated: CASSSSLGNEQFF.

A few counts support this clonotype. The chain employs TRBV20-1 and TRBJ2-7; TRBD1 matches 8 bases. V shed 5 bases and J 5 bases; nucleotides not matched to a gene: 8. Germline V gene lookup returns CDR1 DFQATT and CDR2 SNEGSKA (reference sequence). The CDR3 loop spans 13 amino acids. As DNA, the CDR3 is TGCAGTGCTTCAAGGACAGGGACCAACGAGCAGTACTTC. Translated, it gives CSASRTGTNEQYF.

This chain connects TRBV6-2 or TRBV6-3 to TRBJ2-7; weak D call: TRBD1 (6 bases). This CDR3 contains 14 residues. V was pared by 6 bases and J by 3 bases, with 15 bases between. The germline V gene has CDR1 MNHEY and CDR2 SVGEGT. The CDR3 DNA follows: TGTGCCAGCAGCGCCGGACAGCTTCGCTACGAGCAGTACTTC. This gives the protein CASSAGQLRYEQYF.

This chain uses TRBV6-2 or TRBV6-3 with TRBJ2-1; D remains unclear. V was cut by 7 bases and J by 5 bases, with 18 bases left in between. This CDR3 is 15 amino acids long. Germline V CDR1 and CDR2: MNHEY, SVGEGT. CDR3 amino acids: CASKRDVNYDNEQFF. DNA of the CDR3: TGTGCCAGCAAGCGAGACGTTAACTATGACAATGAGCAGTTCTTC.

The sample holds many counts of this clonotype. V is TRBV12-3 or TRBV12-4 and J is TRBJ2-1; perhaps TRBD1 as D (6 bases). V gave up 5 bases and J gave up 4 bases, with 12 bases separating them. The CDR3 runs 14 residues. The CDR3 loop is CASSPDSKYNEQFF. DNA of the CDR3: TGTGCCAGCAGTCCGGACAGTAAATACAATGAGCAGTTCTTC.

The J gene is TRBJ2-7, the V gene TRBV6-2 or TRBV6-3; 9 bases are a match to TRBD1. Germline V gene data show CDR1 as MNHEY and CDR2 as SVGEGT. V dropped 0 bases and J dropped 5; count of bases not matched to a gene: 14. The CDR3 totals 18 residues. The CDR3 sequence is CASSYSYLTPGTGNEQYF. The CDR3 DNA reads TGTGCCAGCAGTTACTCGTACCTCACCCCGGGGACAGGGAACGAGCAGTACTTC.

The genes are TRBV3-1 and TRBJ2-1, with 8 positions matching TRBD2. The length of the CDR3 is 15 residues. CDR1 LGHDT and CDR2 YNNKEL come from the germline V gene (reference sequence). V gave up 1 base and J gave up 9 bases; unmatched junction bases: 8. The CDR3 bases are TGTGCCAGCAGCCAAGTCGGGACTAGTGCTGGTGAGCAGTTCTTC. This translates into CASSQVGTSAGEQFF.

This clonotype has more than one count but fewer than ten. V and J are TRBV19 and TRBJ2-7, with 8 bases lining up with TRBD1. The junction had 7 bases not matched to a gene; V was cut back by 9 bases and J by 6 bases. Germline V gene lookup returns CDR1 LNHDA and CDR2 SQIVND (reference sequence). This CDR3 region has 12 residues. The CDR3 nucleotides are TGTGCCAGCTCGGACAGGGCCCTCGAGCAGTACTTC. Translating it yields CASSDRALEQYF.

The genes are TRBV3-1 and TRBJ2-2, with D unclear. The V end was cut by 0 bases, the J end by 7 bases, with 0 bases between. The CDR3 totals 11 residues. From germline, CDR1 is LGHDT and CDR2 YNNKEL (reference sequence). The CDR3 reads CASSQDGELFF. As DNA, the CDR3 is TGTGCCAGCAGCCAAGACGGGGAGCTGTTTTTT.

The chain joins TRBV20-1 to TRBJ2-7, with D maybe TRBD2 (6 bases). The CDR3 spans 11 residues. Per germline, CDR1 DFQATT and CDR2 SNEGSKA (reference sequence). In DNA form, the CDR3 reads TGCAGCCCATCGGGGGTTACGAGGCAGTACTTC. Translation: CSPSGVTRQYF.